This T cell receptor beta chain appears in the sequencing data of a study of T-cell reconstitution after alpha-beta-depleted transplantation in children (TCRdb year 2016). Turning to the overall study: T-cell immune reconstitution after TCRalphabeta/CD19-depleted allogeneic hematopoietic cell transplantation in children was quantitatively tracked in the study by means of TCR repertoire profiling.

A remark on this clonotype: Its antigen remains undetermined. Nothing much larger sits one base from this clone, and base qualities are not available.

V and J lose 5 bases and 0 bases, and a span of 10 bases separates them. The CDR3 goes from the cysteine to the phenylalanine over 15 residues. The DNA shown is the 45-base CDR3, in frame from base 1. The library was built by means of PCR. The sequencer listed for this sample is Illumina HiSeq 2500. TCR libraries were prepared with molecular barcoding, using unique molecular identifiers to normalize TCRbeta repertoire quantification. In-frame beta chains were kept once TCRdb had trimmed the public reads at Q25 with fastp and called clones with MiXCR. Each entry merges the rows of one CDR3 protein and shows their most common DNA and genes. The table for this sample lists about 980,000 distinct CDR3 sequences; roughly 29% of them were counted only once. Roughly 27% of the sample comes from the top ten. Study-wide conclusions, independent of this receptor: The apparently early alphabetaT-cell count recovery about two months after transplant was reportedly dependent on only several hundred rapidly expanded clones derived from non-depleted graft cells. In some patients, the high TCRbeta diversity seen at day 60 was put down to recipient T cells and intrathymic progenitors that had survived conditioning. Over subsequent months, a decline in hyperexpanded clone frequencies was noted, and after one year, T-cell counts and TCRbeta diversity were mostly ascribed to newly produced T cells.

The treatment or condition tag for this specimen amounts to: allogeneic hematopoietic cell transplantation with graft depleted of TCRalphabeta T cells and CD19 B cells. The children who served as transplant recipients had been given grafts of TCRalphabeta/CD19-depleted allogeneic hematopoietic cells. The sequences come from PBMCs, mostly from graft donor cells, collected 360 days after TCRalphabeta/CD19-depleted stem cell transplant. This sequence was found in a boy in the first two years of life who had a stem cell transplant for SCID, so the T cells may come from the graft donor. In this chain, TRBV12-3 or TRBV12-4 is recombined with TRBJ2-2, with TRBD2 tentatively as D gene (6 bases match). The DNA is as follows: TGTGCCAGCAGTCGGGGACTTTCGAACACCGGGGAGCTGTTTTTT. Its product reads: CASSRGLSNTGELFF.